The next 9 T cell receptor beta chains were all read from a single sample in a study of cytomegalovirus exposure and HLA in healthy donors. PCR amplification relied on 60 Vbeta primers (plus 13 Jbeta primers). Some clones are missing from TCRdb's copy, which holds only in-frame ones; the method was immunoSEQ multiplex PCR. This sample has more than 85,000 clones, with over 65% found just once. Sequencing was carried out using PBMCs. The receptor set was obtained from a man aged 35-49 years in good health and CMV-seropositive.

CDR3 in DNA: TGTGCCACCAGCCCAGGGGGCCCTGGCTACACCTTC. The encoded protein is CATSPGGPGYTF. V gene TRBV15 combines with J gene TRBJ1-2, with TRBD1 identical over 8 bases. V was pared by 5 bases and J by 7 bases, with 3 bases of the junction left unmatched. CDR1 LNHNV and CDR2 YYDKDF come from the germline V gene (reference sequence). This CDR3 contains 12 residues.

This chain connects TRBV11-2 to TRBJ2-5; D unclear. The CDR3 consists of 14 residues. Germline V lookup: CDR1 SGHAT, CDR2 FQNNGV. The V end was cut by 2 bases, the J end by 5 bases, with 12 bases between. DNA of the CDR3: TGTGCCAGCAGCTTAAGGCGAATACAGGAGACCCAGTACTTC. The encoded protein is CASSLRRIQETQYF.

This chain uses TRBV30 with TRBJ1-1; D ambiguous. The ends were cut back, 2 bases at V and 5 bases at J, with 12 bases in the middle. The CDR3 consists of 13 residues. Germline CDR1 is GTSNPN and CDR2 is SVGIG (reference sequence). CDR3 in DNA: TGTGCCTGGAGTCCTCACCCGGGGACTGAAGCTTTCTTT. Translated, it gives CAWSPHPGTEAFF.

V gene TRBV28 combines with J gene TRBJ1-2; 7 nucleotides agree with TRBD1. Germline V gene data show CDR1 as MDHEN and CDR2 as SYDVKM. The CDR3 loop spans 14 amino acids. V lost 7 bases and J lost 2; bases outside the gene matches: 7. The CDR3 sequence: CASTSPTGNYGYTF. Written as DNA, the CDR3 is TGTGCCAGCACCTCCCCGACAGGGAACTATGGCTACACCTTC.

V and J are TRBV11-2 and TRBJ1-5, with a tentative D call TRBD1 (5 bases). The germline V and J ends were trimmed by 2 bases and 4 bases, with 6 bases remaining between them. This CDR3 is built from 13 residues. The V gene's germline CDR1 is SGHAT and CDR2 FQNNGV. In nucleotides, the CDR3 is TGTGCCAGCAGCTTACAGGGAAATCAGCCCCAGCATTTT. Amino acids: CASSLQGNQPQHF.

The chain combines TRBV10-3 with TRBJ2-7, with a weak D call TRBD2 (6 bases). With 5 bases removed from V and 2 bases from J, the gap between germline ends came to 10 bases. The CDR3 consists of 13 residues. Looked up from germline, CDR1 is ENHRY and CDR2 is SYGVKD. Here the CDR3 DNA reads TGTGCCATCAGTAAGGAGGGCCCCTACGAGCAGTACTTC. This encodes CAISKEGPYEQYF.

This chain joins TRBV11-2 and TRBJ2-1; D unresolved. The CDR3 has 14 amino acids. Germline CDR1 is SGHAT and CDR2 is FQNNGV. The V gene lost 1 base and the J gene lost 3 bases, with 7 bases spanning the gap. For the CDR3, the DNA is TGTGCCAGCAGCTTAGCGGGTGGCTACAATGAGCAGTTCTTC. It is translated as CASSLAGGYNEQFF.

V usage is TRBV4-3 and J usage is TRBJ1-4, with TRBD1 matching 9 bases. Germline loops: CDR1 LGHNA, CDR2 YSLEER. The CDR3 runs to 15 residues. Germline trimming cut 0 bases from V and 5 bases from J; bases unmatched to any gene: 1. The CDR3 nucleotides read TGCGCCAGCAGCCAAGAAGGACAGGGGAATGAAAAACTGTTTTTT. This translates into CASSQEGQGNEKLFF.

The chain carries TRBV5-1 and TRBJ2-1; a possible D gene is TRBD2 (5 bases). Germline CDR1 SGHRS, CDR2 YFSETQ. The CDR3 consists of 14 residues. V was cut by 0 bases and J by 3 bases, with 7 bases left in between. DNA of the CDR3: TGCGCCAGCAGCTTGGGGAGCGGCTACAATGAGCAGTTCTTC. Amino acids: CASSLGSGYNEQFF.